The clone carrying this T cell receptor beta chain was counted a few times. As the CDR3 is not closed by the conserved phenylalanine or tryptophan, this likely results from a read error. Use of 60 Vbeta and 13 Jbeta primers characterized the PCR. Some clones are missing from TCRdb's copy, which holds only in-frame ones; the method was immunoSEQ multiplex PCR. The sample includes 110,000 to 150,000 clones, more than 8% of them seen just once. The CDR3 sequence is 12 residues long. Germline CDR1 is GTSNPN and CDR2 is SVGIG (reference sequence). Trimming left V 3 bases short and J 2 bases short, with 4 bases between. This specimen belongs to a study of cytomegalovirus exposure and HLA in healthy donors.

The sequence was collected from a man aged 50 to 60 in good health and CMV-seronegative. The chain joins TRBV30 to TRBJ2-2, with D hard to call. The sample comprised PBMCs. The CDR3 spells CAWSSNTGELFV. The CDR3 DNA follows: TGTGCCTGGAGCTCTAACACCGGGGAGCTGTTTGTT.